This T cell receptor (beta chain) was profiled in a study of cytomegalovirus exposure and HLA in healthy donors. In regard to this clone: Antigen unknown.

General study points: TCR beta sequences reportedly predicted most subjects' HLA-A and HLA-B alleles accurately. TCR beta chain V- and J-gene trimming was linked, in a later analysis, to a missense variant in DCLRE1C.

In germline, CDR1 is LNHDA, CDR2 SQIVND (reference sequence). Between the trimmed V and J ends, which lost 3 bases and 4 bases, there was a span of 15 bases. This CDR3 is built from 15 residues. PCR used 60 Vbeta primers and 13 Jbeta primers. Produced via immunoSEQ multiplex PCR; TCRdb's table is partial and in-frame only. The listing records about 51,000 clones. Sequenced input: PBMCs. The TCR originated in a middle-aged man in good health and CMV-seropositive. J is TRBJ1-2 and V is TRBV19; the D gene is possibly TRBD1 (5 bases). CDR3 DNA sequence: TGTGCCAGTAGTATGGCGCGGCAGGGCACCTATGGCTACACCTTC. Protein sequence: CASSMARQGTYGYTF.